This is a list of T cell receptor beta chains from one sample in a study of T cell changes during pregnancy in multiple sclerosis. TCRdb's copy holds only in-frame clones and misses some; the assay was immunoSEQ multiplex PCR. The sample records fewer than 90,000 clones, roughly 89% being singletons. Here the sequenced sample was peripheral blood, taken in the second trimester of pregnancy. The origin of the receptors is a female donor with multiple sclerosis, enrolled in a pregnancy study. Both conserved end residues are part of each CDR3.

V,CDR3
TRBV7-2,CASSLIAGAFF
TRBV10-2,CARRSGGYRETQYF
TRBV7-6,CASSPGQNNSPLHF
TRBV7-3,CASSPTGYAGNTIYF
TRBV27,CASRLLGRAPRVTDTQYF
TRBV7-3,CASSPRQGAGTGELFF
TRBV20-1,CSARDSQPQHF
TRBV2,CASSATPTRGRTPNEKLFF
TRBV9,CASSPKQGPYTEAFF
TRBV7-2,CASSFTGGYPGELFF
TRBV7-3,CASSFQGGGADTQYF
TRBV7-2,CASSLSGGTEAFF
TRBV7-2,CASSPLASLLNTGELFF
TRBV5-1,CASSGAGLSVTDTQYF
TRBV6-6,CASTLQDPYSPLHF
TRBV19,CASSIGLGAYEQYF
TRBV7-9,CASSLLLPGQTLYNEQFF
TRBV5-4,CASSLEASGGWTDTQYF
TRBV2,CASSRGENEKLFF
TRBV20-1,CSAWGGEAFF
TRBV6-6,CASSPLGVSYEQYF
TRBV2,CASSAGNSNQPQHF
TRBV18,CASLGQGAPSYEQYF
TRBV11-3,CASSSSGGADEQFF
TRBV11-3,CASSLAAGVMYEQYF
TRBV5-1,CASSLIGLSETQYF
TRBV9,CASSVRSGPYGQYF
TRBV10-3,CAIGRGPSSYNEQFF
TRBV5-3,CARNPQGPLNYGYTF
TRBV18,CASSDRSGYTF
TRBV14,CASSQVAGREQYF
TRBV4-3,CASSQVRVSGANVLTF
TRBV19,CASRPNRGGNTGELFF
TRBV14,CASSQGAWGYTF
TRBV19,CASSPKSGATEAFF
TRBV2,CASSEAEQGPPDTQYF
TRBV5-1,CASSPMTGGDYEKLFF
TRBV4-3,CASSQDGTASNQPQHF